This TCR beta chain was sequenced in a study of esophageal squamous cell carcinoma under preoperative chemotherapy. Study as a whole: Samples included peripheral blood T cells as well as tumor-infiltrating lymphocytes. General study points: Paclitaxel-nedaplatin therapy caused immediate, substantial clonotype frequency changes. Peripheral T cells showed a significant TCR diversity increase after chemotherapy, unlike tumor-infiltrating lymphocytes.

CDR1 and CDR2 (germline): SSHAT, FNYEAQ (reference sequence). This CDR3 comprises 15 residues. Time point indicated: before preoperative PTX-NDP chemotherapy. Patients received paclitaxel-nedaplatin as preoperative chemotherapy before surgery. Note on this clonotype: Its cognate antigen is unknown.

TCRdb processed the PCR reads anew with MiXCR; each CDR3 protein has one entry. The profile shows over 15,000 distinct CDR3 sequences, under 55% of them singletons. The sample was acquired from a patient given preoperative chemotherapy. The sequence derives from a human donor with esophageal squamous cell carcinoma. The donor label of this sample is uncertain. The chain has TRBV7-7 and TRBJ2-5, with D possibly being TRBD1 (6 bases). Near its end, the DNA agrees better with TRBJ2-7, so the J call may be wrong. CDR3 sequence (DNA): TGTGCCAGCAGCTTAGAGACAGGACCGACCTACGAGCAGTACTTC. Encoded protein: CASSLETGPTYEQYF.